This T cell receptor beta chain was sequenced during a study of blood T cell repertoires in COVID-19. Data came from immunoSEQ multiplex PCR; TCRdb stores just in-frame clones and leaves some out. The table includes around 210,000 clones, around 90% detected once. CDR1 is SEHNR and CDR2 is FQNEAQ in the germline V gene (reference sequence). Trimming cost V 3 bases and J 7 bases; bases outside gene matches: 14. The CDR3 sequence is 16 residues long. V and J are TRBV7-9 and TRBJ2-5; 7 bases line up with TRBD1. This clonotype was sampled from a woman between 18 and 29 years old who had recovered from COVID-19. What was sequenced was PBMCs or T cells enriched from blood (not recorded which). The CDR3, as DNA: TGTGCCAGCAGCTTGACCTATGGGACAGTAAGAGGGACCCAGTACTTC. Amino acids: CASSLTYGTVRGTQYF.